This T cell receptor beta chain is from a study of identical twins' blood T cells. The CDR3 is 14 residues long. The germline CDR1 and CDR2 sequences are DFQATT and SNEGSKA (reference sequence). Study-wide findings and caveats: Top TCRbeta clonotypes were shared more with twin than unrelated donors.

Concerning this clonotype itself: Its antigen is currently unknown. A much larger clone lies a single base off, so this may be a read error.

A previously described protocol, modified, built RNA-based TCR cDNA libraries. Each CDR3 protein is one row after TCRdb ran MiXCR on the 5' RACE reads. The sample yields 300,000 to 450,000 distinct CDR3 sequences, over 25% seen once. The chain links TRBV20-1 to TRBJ2-1, with D possibly being TRBD1 or TRBD2 (5 bases each). The sequenced sample was PBMCs. This sequence originates from a woman between 18 and 55 years old in good health. Here the CDR3 DNA reads TGCAGTGCTAGAGAGCCCAGGGTAGGGAGTGAGCGGTTCTTC. Its translation: CSAREPRVGSERFF.